The 17 T cell receptor beta chains below all came from one sample that was sequenced in a study of cytomegalovirus exposure and HLA in healthy donors. Use of 60 Vbeta and 13 Jbeta primers characterized the PCR. Clones were read by immunoSEQ multiplex PCR, and TCRdb kept only the in-frame ones, dropping some. The data contain some 150,000 clones, approximately 80% of them singletons. The sample was PBMCs. The receptors stem from a woman in her 30s in good health and CMV-seropositive.

This chain links TRBV6-4 with TRBJ1-1; D unresolved. The germline V gene encodes CDR1 MRHNA and CDR2 SNTAGT. The germline V and J ends were trimmed by 1 base and 1 base, with 10 bases remaining between them. CDR3 length equals 15 residues. CDR3 sequence: CASSDLPNGNTEAFF. CDR3 coding DNA: TGTGCCAGCAGTGACTTGCCTAACGGGAACACTGAAGCTTTCTTT.

The rearrangement links TRBV14 to TRBJ2-1; 8 bases are shared with TRBD2. Germline V lookup: CDR1 SGHDN, CDR2 FVKESK. J lost 8 bases, V lost 2 bases, and 11 bases had no gene match. This CDR3 is built from 16 residues. In DNA, the CDR3 is TGTGCCAGCAGCCAACAAGCGGGGGTCTCTTGGCATGAGCAGTTCTTC. It codes for CASSQQAGVSWHEQFF.

The chain has TRBV2 and TRBJ1-3; D may be TRBD1 (6 bases). Trimming removed 6 bases from V and 3 bases from J, with 12 bases in between. From germline, CDR1 is SNHLY and CDR2 FYNNEI. The CDR3 has 14 amino acids. This CDR3 is CASRNYRDGNTIYF. The CDR3 nucleotides read TGTGCCAGCAGGAATTACAGGGATGGAAACACCATATATTTT.

The gene calls are TRBV7-2 and TRBJ1-1, with D maybe TRBD1 (5 bases). The length of the CDR3 is 14 residues. V lost 3 bases and J lost 0, with 8 bases in between. CDR1 is SGHTA and CDR2 is FQGNSA in the germline V gene. CDR3 in amino acids: CASSFDSLNTEAFF. The CDR3 region has the DNA TGTGCCAGCAGCTTTGACAGCTTGAACACTGAAGCTTTCTTT.

This clone was recorded once. The chain recombines TRBV18 with TRBJ2-7; 7 bases align to TRBD1. The CDR3 spans 14 residues. V lost 3 bases and J lost 3; bases outside the gene matches: 5. In germline, CDR1 is KGHSH, CDR2 LQKENI. CDR3 residues: CASSPRQGVYEQYF. The DNA for the CDR3 is TGTGCCAGCTCACCCCGACAGGGAGTCTACGAGCAGTACTTC.

The V gene is TRBV5-1, the J gene TRBJ2-3; D gene uncertain. Germline values: CDR1 SGHRS, CDR2 YFSETQ. The CDR3 has 16 residues. The V gene lost 4 bases and the J gene lost 6 bases, with 21 bases spanning the gap. CDR3 DNA: TGCGCCAGCAGCCCCTACCGTACGGGTCCTAGGGATACGCAGTATTTT. Protein product: CASSPYRTGPRDTQYF.

The table lists this clone with a count of one. V is TRBV5-4 and J is TRBJ1-2; 8 bases are shared with TRBD1. V was clipped by 4 bases and J by 3 bases; unmatched bases: 5. CDR1 is SGHNT, CDR2 YYREEE, per germline (reference sequence). This CDR3 region has 14 residues. Written as DNA, the CDR3 is TGTGCCAGCAGCGCAGGACAGGGTTACTATGGCTACACCTTC. Translating gives CASSAGQGYYGYTF.

V usage is TRBV12-5 and J usage is TRBJ1-6; D is unclear. This CDR3 has 16 residues. V dropped 6 bases and J dropped 4 bases, with 16 bases sitting between them. Looked up from germline, CDR1 is LGHNT and CDR2 is FRNRAP. CDR3 in amino acids: CASGPGPHRYNSPLHF. In DNA form, the CDR3 reads TGTGCTAGTGGCCCTGGCCCCCATCGATATAATTCACCCCTCCACTTT.

The rearrangement joins TRBV6-5 to TRBJ1-2; D possibly corresponds to TRBD1 (6 bases). The CDR3 has 13 amino acids. Germline V gene lookup returns CDR1 MNHEY and CDR2 SVGAGI. The germline V and J ends were trimmed by 7 bases and 2 bases, with 11 bases remaining between them. CDR3 coding DNA: TGTGCCAGCACTCAACAGGGAAACTATGGCTACACCTTC. Translating gives CASTQQGNYGYTF.

The CDR3 sequence: CASSPGQGNTGELFF. The CDR3, as DNA: TGCGCCAGCAGCCCGGGACAGGGAAACACCGGGGAGCTGTTTTTT. V usage is TRBV5-1 and J usage is TRBJ2-2; TRBD1 matches at 9 bases. The germline V gene encodes CDR1 SGHRS and CDR2 YFSETQ. The CDR3 sequence is 15 residues long. The ends lost 4 bases at V and 2 bases at J; junction bases unmatched: 3.

CDR3 loop: CASSPSGAYEQYF. CDR3 sequence (DNA): TGTGCCAGCAGCCCTAGCGGGGCCTACGAGCAGTACTTC. V is TRBV7-9 and J is TRBJ2-7, with 9 bases that match TRBD2. Germline V lookup: CDR1 SEHNR, CDR2 FQNEAQ (reference sequence). The ends lost 5 bases at V and 2 bases at J; junction bases unmatched: 1. The CDR3 consists of 13 residues.

Details on this clone: No conserved phenylalanine or tryptophan is present at the end of the CDR3, so a read error is the likely explanation. The J gene is TRBJ1-6, the V gene TRBV7-9; 7 bases align to TRBD1. With V trimmed by 4 bases and J by 6 bases, 9 bases remained unmatched. The CDR3 loop spans 16 amino acids. CDR1 and CDR2 from the germline V gene are SEHNR and FQNEAQ (reference sequence). Here the CDR3 reads CASSSPLTGANSPLHL. The CDR3 nucleotides read TGTGCCAGCAGCTCACCCCTTACAGGGGCTAATTCACCCCTCCACCTT.

J is TRBJ1-4 and V is TRBV7-9, with no clear D. The germline V and J ends were trimmed by 1 base and 4 bases, with 7 bases remaining between them. Germline CDR1 SEHNR, CDR2 FQNEAQ (reference sequence). The CDR3 consists of 14 residues. The CDR3 spells CASSLGGYNEKLFF. DNA for the CDR3: TGTGCCAGCAGCTTAGGCGGATATAATGAAAAACTGTTTTTT.

This clone was seen only once. The junction and the germline gene differ at one end; a read error may be behind it. The chain has TRBV7-9 and TRBJ2-7, with 9 bases that match TRBD1. Germline V CDR1 and CDR2: SEHNR, FQNEAQ (reference sequence). The CDR3 is made up of 15 amino acids. The CDR3 sequence: CSSSSGQGKTYEQYF. Here the CDR3 DNA reads TGTTCCAGCAGCTCGGGACAGGGAAAGACCTACGAGCAGTACTTC.

The gene calls are TRBV5-1 and TRBJ1-2; TRBD1 aligns across 9 bases. Trimming took 5 bases from V and 3 from J; bases not matched to a gene: 5. The V gene's germline CDR1 is SGHRS and CDR2 YFSETQ. The CDR3 runs 14 residues. The chain's CDR3 is CASSRTGGHYGYTF. CDR3 DNA: TGCGCCAGCAGTCGAACAGGGGGCCACTATGGCTACACCTTC.

This chain links TRBV18 with TRBJ1-2; 12 bases fit TRBD1. Germline V lookup: CDR1 KGHSH, CDR2 LQKENI. The trim removed 3 bases at V and 3 bases at J, leaving 5 bases unmatched. The CDR3 consists of 16 residues. The CDR3, as DNA: TGTGCCAGCTCACCCGGGACAGGGGGCCGGGACTATGGCTACACCTTC. Its protein product is CASSPGTGGRDYGYTF.

This chain connects TRBV11-2 to TRBJ2-7; D is possibly TRBD2 (6 bases). CDR1 is SGHAT and CDR2 is FQNNGV in the germline V gene. This CDR3 comprises 16 residues. V was trimmed by 1 base and J by 5 bases, leaving 18 bases between them. The CDR3 here is CASSLVYGAAGHEQYF. The CDR3 nucleotides read TGTGCCAGCAGCTTAGTTTACGGGGCAGCGGGCCACGAGCAGTACTTC.